What follows is one T cell receptor (beta chain) and its context. Which antigen it targets is not known. No base quality information exists; no much larger clone differs at one position. The CDR3 runs 15 residues from the cysteine to the phenylalanine. CDR3 DNA only is kept here, 45 bases in frame from base 1. Between the V and J ends, shortened by 5 bases and 0 bases respectively, the junction contains 13 bases. In the germline V gene (reference sequence), CDR1 corresponds to SEHNR and CDR2 to FQNEAQ. The data were obtained in a study of CD4+ T cells in melanoma (dated 2022 in TCRdb). With respect to the entire study: The study examined neoantigen-specific CD4+ T cells in human melanoma. Results and caveats for the whole study, not just this receptor: According to the report, neoantigen-specific CD4+ T cells in melanoma displayed diverse differentiation states. The report described a correlation between neoantigen-specific CD4+ T cells and the function of CD8+ T cells, macrophages and B cells.

Libraries were constructed by the immunoSEQ multiplex PCR assay. Here the immuneACCESS table is served through TCRdb, limited to in-frame sequences with V and J called. Missing clones are a known gap in these copies; in checked studies unresolved V genes cover under half, and the rest lacks a known reason. The sample yields 10,000 to 12,000 clones; 50% to 75% were counted once. The top ten hold about an eighth of the sample. Donors were patients with melanoma. Sequenced: cells from a culture (not recorded whether cultured in vitro). The chain joins TRBV7-9 to TRBJ1-1; the D gene is possibly TRBD1, with 6 bases matching. This TCR was recovered from a human donor with melanoma. The DNA reads TGTGCCAGCAGCCCAGTAGGGGGGATGAACACTGAAGCTTTCTTT. Translated, this is CASSPVGGMNTEAFF. Extended through the reference TRBV7-9 and TRBJ1-1 proteins, this CDR3 yields the full variable domain: DTGVSQNPRHKITKRGQNVTFRCDPISEHNRLYWYRQTLGQGPEFLTYFQNEAQLEKSRLLSDRFSAERPKGSFSTLEIQRTEQGDSAMYLCASSPVGGMNTEAFFGQGTRLTVV.